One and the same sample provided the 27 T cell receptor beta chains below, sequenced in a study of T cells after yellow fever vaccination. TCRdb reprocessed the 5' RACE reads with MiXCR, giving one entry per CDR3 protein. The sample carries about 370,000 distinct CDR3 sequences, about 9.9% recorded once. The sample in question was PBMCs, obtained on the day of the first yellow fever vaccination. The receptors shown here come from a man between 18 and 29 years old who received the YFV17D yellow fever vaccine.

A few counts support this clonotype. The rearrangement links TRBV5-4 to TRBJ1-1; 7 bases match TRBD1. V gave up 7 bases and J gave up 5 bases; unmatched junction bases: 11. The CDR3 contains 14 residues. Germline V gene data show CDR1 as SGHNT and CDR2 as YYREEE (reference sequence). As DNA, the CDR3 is TGTGCCAGCGGAAGAGGGGGCGCGACGACTGAAGCTTTCTTT. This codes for CASGRGGATTEAFF.

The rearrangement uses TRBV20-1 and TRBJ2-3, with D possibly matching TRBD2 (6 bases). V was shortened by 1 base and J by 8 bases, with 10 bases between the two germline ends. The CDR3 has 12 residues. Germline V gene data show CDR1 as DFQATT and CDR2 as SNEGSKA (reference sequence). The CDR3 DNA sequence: TGCAGTGCTAGAGCGGGAGTCCCTACGCAGTATTTT. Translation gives CSARAGVPTQYF.

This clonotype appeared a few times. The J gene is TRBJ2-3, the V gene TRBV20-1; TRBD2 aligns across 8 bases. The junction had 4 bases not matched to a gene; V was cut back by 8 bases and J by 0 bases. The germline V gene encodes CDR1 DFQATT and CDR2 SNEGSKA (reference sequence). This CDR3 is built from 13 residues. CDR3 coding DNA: TGCAGTACAGCGGGGGCAAGCACAGATACGCAGTATTTT. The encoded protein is CSTAGASTDTQYF.

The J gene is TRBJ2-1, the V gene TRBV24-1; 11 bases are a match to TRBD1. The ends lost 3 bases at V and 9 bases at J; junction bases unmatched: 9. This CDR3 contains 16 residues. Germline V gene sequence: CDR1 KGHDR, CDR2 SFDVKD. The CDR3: CATSDPGTGGYVEQFF. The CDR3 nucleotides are TGTGCCACCAGTGATCCGGGGACAGGGGGTTATGTTGAGCAGTTCTTC.

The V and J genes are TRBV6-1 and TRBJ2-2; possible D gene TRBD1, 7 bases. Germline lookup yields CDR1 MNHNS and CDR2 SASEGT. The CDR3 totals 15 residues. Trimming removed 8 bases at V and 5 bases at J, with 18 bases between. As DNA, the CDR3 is TGTGCCAGCGGGGTGTGGAGGGGGCGAACCGGGGAGCTGTTTTTT. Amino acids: CASGVWRGRTGELFF.

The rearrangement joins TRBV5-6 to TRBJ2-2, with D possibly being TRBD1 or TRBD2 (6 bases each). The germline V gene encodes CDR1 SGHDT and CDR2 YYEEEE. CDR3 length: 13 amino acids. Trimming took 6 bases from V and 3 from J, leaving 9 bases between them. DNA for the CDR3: TGTGCCAGCAACAGGGAGGACACCGGGGAGCTGTTTTTT. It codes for CASNREDTGELFF.

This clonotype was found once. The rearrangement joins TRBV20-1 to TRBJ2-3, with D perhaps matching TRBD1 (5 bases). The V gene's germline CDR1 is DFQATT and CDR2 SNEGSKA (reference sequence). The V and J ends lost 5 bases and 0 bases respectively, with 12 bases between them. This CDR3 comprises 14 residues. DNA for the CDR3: TGCAGTGCTGGACACCCTCAGAGCACAGATACGCAGTATTTT. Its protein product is CSAGHPQSTDTQYF.

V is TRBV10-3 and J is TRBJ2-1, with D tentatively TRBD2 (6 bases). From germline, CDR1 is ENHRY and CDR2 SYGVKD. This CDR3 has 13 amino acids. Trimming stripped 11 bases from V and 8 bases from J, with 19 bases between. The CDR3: CAGRDSPGDEQFF. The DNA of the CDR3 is TGTGCCGGCCGGGACTCCCCCGGCGATGAGCAGTTCTTC.

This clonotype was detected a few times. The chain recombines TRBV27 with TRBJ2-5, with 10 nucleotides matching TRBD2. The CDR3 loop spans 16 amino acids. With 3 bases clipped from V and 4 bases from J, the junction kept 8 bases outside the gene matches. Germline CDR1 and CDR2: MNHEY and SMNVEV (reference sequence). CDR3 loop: CASSFGAGGWGETQYF. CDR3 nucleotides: TGTGCCAGCAGTTTTGGAGCGGGGGGGTGGGGAGAGACCCAGTACTTC.

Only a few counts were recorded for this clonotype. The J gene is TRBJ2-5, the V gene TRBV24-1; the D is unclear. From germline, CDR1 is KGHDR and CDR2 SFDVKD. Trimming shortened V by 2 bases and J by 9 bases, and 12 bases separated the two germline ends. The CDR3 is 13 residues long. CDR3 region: CATSDSHLAAQYF. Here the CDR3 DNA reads TGTGCCACCAGTGATTCCCACCTTGCGGCCCAGTACTTC.

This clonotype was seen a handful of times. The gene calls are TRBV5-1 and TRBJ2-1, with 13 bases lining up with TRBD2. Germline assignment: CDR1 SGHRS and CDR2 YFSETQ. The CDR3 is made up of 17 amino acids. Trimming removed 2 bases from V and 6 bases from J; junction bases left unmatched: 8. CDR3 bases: TGCGCCAGCAGCTTCCGGACTAGCGGGGGTAGGGGCAATGAGCAGTTCTTC. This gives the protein CASSFRTSGGRGNEQFF.

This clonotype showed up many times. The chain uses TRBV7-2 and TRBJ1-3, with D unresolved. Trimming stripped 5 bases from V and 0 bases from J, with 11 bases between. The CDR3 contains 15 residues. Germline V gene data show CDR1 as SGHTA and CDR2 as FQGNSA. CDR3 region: CASSPTGNSGNTIYF. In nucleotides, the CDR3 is TGTGCCAGCAGCCCGACCGGTAACTCTGGAAACACCATATATTTT.

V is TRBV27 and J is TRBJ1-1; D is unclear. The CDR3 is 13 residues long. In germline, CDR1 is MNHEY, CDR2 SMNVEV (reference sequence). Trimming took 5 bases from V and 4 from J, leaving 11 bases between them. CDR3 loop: CASSPPTSTEAFF. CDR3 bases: TGTGCCAGCAGTCCTCCCACAAGCACTGAAGCTTTCTTT.

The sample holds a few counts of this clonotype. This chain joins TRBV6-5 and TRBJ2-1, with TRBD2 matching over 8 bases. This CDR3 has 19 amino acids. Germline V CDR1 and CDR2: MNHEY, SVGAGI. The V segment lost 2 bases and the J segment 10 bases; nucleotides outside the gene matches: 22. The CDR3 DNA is TGTGCCAGCAGTTACAAGCGGGGGTTGGGGACTCCGGAGAGAAGGGAGCAGTTCTTC. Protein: CASSYKRGLGTPERREQFF.

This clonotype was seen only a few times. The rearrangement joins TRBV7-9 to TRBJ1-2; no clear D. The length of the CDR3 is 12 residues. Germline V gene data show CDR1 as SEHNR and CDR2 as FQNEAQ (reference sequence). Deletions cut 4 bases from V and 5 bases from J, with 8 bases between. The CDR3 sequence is CASSSNVYGYTF. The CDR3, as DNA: TGTGCCAGCAGCTCGAATGTGTATGGCTACACCTTC.

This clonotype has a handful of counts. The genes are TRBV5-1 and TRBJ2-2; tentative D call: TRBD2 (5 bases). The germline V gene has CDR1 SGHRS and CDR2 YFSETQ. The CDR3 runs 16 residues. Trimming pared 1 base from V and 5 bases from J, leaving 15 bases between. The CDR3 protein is CASSLIVAGPTGELFF. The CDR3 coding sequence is TGCGCCAGCAGCTTGATTGTCGCGGGTCCAACCGGGGAGCTGTTTTTT.

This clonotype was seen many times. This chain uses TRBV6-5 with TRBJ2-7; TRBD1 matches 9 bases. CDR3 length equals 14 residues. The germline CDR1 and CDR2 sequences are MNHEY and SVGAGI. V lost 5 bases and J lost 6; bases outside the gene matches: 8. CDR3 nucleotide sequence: TGTGCCAGCAGTAACCCGGGACAGGGAAGCGAGCAGTACTTC. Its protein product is CASSNPGQGSEQYF.

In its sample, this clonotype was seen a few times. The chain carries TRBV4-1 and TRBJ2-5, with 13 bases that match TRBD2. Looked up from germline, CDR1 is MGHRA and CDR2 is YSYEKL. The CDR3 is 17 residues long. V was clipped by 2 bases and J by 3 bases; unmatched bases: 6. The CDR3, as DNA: TGCGCCAGCAGCCAACACGCCGGGACTAGCGGGGAAGAGACCCAGTACTTC. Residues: CASSQHAGTSGEETQYF.

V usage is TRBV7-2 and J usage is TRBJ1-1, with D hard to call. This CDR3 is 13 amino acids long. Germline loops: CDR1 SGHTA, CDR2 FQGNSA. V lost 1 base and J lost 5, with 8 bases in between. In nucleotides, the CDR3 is TGTGCCAGCAGCTTAGAGATGGAGACTGAAGCTTTCTTT. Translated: CASSLEMETEAFF.

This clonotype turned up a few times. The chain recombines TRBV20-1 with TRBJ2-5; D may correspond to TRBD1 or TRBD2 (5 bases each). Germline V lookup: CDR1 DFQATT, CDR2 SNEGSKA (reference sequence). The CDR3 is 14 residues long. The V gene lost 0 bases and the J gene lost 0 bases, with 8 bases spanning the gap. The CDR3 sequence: CSARERGNQETQYF. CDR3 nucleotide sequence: TGCAGTGCTAGAGAACGGGGCAACCAAGAGACCCAGTACTTC.

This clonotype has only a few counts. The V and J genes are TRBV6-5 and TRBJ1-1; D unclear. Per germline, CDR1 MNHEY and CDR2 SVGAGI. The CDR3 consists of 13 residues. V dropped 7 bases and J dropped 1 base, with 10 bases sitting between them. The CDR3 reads CASITVRNTEAFF. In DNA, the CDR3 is TGTGCCAGCATTACGGTAAGGAACACTGAAGCTTTCTTT.

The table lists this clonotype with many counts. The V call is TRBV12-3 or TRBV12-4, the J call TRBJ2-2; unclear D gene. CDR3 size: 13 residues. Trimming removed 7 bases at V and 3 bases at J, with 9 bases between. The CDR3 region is CASTHRYTGELFF. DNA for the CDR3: TGTGCCAGCACCCATCGGTACACCGGGGAGCTGTTTTTT.

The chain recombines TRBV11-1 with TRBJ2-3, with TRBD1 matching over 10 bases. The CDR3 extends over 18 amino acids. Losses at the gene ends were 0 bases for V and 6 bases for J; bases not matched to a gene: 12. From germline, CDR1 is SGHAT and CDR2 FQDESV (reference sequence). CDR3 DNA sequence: TGTGCCAGCAGCTTAGCTCGACAGGGGGCGGTCTTCACGGATACGCAGTATTTT. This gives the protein CASSLARQGAVFTDTQYF.

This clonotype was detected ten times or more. CDR3 residues: CAISGLAGVTDTQYF. CDR3 in DNA: TGTGCCATCAGTGGGCTAGCGGGGGTCACAGATACGCAGTATTTT. The chain couples TRBV10-3 to TRBJ2-3, with 10 bases aligning to TRBD2. This CDR3 has 15 residues. The J segment lost 2 bases and the V segment lost 4 bases, leaving 3 bases of the junction unmatched. Per germline, CDR1 ENHRY and CDR2 SYGVKD.

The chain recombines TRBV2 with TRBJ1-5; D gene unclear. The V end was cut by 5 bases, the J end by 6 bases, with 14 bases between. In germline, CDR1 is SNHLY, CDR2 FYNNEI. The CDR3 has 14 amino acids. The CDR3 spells CASSLSSFSQPQHF. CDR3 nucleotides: TGTGCCAGCAGTCTCTCGTCCTTTAGTCAGCCCCAGCATTTT.

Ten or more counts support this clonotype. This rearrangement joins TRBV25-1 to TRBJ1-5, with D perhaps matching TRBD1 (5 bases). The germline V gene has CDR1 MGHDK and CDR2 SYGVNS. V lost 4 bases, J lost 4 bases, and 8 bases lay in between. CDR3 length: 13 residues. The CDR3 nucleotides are TGTGCCAGCAGTGTCTCAGGGAATCAGCCCCAGCATTTT. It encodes CASSVSGNQPQHF. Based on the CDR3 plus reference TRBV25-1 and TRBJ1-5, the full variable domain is EADIYQTPRYLVIGTGKKITLECSQTMGHDKMYWYQQDPGMELHLIHYSYGVNSTEKGDLSSESTVSRIRTEHFPLTLESARPSHTSQYLCASSVSGNQPQHFGDGTRLSIL.

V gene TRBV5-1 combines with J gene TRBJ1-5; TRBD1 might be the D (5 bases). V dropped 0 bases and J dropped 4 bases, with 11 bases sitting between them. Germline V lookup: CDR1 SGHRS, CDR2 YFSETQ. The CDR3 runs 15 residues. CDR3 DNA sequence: TGCGCCAGCAGCTTGGACTCAGGGAATAATCAGCCCCAGCATTTT. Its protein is CASSLDSGNNQPQHF.